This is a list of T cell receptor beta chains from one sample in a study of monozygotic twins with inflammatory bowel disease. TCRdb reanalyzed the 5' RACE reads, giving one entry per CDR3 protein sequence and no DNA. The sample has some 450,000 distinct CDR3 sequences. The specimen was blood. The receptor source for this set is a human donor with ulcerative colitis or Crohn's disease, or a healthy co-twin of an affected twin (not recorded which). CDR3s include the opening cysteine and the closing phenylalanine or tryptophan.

cdr3_aa: CASSLEAGVGEQFF; v_call: TRBV7-9; j_call: TRBJ2-1
cdr3_aa: CASSLTIHTGELFF; v_call: TRBV5-1; j_call: TRBJ2-2
cdr3_aa: CASNGQGAGDTEAFF; v_call: TRBV6-1; j_call: TRBJ1-1
cdr3_aa: CASRSLAGVRYNEQFF; v_call: TRBV6-1; j_call: TRBJ2-1
cdr3_aa: CSAPSEIYEHYF; v_call: TRBV20-1; j_call: TRBJ2-7
cdr3_aa: CATGDADTEAFF; v_call: TRBV19; j_call: TRBJ1-1
cdr3_aa: CASRFTQGAGTGELFF; v_call: TRBV5-1; j_call: TRBJ2-2
cdr3_aa: CASSLAQTSGDTDTQYF; v_call: TRBV5-1; j_call: TRBJ2-3
cdr3_aa: CASSPELGEAFF; v_call: TRBV9; j_call: TRBJ1-1
cdr3_aa: CASSRVPTGTEITGELFF; v_call: TRBV7-8; j_call: TRBJ2-2
cdr3_aa: CASSPRRLAPRVETQYF; v_call: TRBV13; j_call: TRBJ2-5
cdr3_aa: CASSEQGLAGNTIYF; v_call: TRBV5-1; j_call: TRBJ1-3
cdr3_aa: CAWSGLSLGGYTF; v_call: TRBV30; j_call: TRBJ1-2
cdr3_aa: CASRLTGSNYGYTF; v_call: TRBV19; j_call: TRBJ1-2
cdr3_aa: CASSEKVTGELFF; v_call: TRBV7-2; j_call: TRBJ2-2